This TCR beta chain was sequenced for a study of shared clonotypes between healthy human individuals. The study, taken as a whole, reports: Some naive CD4 clonotypes, 5% to 5.5%, turned up in common across several donors. Naive subsets usually exceeded memory subsets in estimated richness.

Produced via immunoSEQ multiplex PCR; TCRdb's table is partial and in-frame only. This sample has approximately 2,200,000 clones, with more than 85% found just once. Trimming removed 0 bases at V and 9 bases at J, with 23 bases between. The CDR3 is 17 residues long. Germline CDR1 reads MNHNS; CDR2 reads SASEGT. CD45RO-negative, CCR7-selected cells formed the naive CD8 fraction, which excluded terminally differentiated effector memory CD45RA+ cells. Turning to this clone: The antigen is undetermined.

This clonotype was obtained from a man aged 18-30 years in good health. Some clones in this sample may be carry-over from other donors' samples. What was sequenced was naive CD8+ T cells from PBMCs. The gene calls are TRBV6-1 and TRBJ2-5; D tentatively fits TRBD1 or TRBD2 (7 bases each). The CDR3 region has the DNA TGTGCCAGCAGTGAAGCGCCCGGAGGCACTCAGGGGGGGGCCCAGTACTTC. Encoded protein: CASSEAPGGTQGGAQYF.